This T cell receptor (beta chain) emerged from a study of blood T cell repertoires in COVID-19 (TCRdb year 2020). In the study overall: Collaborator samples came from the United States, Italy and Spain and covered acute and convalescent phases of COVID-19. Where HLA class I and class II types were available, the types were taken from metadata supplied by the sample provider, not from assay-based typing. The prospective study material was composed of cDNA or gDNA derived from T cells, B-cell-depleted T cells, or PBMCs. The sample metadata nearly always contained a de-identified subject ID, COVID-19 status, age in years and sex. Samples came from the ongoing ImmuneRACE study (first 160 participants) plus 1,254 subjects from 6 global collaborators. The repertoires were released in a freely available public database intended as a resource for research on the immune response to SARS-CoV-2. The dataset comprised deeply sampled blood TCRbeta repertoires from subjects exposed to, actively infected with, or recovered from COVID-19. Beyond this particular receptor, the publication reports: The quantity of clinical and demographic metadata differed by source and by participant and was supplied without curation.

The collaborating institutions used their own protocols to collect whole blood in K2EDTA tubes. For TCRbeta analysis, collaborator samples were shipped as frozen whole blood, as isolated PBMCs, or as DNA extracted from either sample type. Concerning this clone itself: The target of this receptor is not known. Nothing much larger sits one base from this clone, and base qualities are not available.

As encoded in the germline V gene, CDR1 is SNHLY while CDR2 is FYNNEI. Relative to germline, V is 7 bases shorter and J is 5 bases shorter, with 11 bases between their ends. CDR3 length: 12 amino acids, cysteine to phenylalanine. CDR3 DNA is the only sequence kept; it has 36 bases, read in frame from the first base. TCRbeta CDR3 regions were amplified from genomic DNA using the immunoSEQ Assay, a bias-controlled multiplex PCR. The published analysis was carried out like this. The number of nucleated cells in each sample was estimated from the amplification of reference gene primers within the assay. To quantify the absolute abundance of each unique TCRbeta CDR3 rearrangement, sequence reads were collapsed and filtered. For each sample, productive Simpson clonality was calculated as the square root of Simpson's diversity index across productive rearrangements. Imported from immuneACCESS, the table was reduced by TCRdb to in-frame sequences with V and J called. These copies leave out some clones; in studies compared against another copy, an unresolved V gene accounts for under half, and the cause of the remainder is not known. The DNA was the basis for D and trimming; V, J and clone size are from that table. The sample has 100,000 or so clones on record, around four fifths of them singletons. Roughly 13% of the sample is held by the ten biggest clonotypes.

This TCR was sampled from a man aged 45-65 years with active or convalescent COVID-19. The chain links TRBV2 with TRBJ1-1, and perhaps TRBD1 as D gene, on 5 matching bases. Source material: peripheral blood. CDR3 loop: CASTTGLTEAFF. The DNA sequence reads TGTGCCAGCACTACAGGCCTAACTGAAGCTTTCTTT. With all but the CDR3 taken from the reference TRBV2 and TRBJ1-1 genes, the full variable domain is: EPEVTQTPSHQVTQMGQEVILRCVPISNHLYFYWYRQILGQKVEFLVSFYNNEISEKSEIFDDQFSVERPDGSNFTLKIRSTKLEDSAMYFCASTTGLTEAFFGQGTRLTVV.